Presented here are 18 T cell receptor beta chains from one specimen sequenced in a study of T cell repertoires in cytomegalovirus infection. For these receptors, no antigen is known. TCRdb re-analysed the reads in MiXCR, keeping a single row per CDR3 protein. The repertoire consists of some 99,000 distinct CDR3 sequences, with roughly 30% occurring once and the leading ten covering around 80%. This specimen was CD8+ T cells from cultured PBMCs, taken from culture after CMV antigen stimulation. These receptors all stem from a human donor in good health (CMV status not recorded). Some clones in this sample may be carry-over from other donors' samples.

This chain links TRBV10-2 with TRBJ2-2, with 10 bases lining up with TRBD1. The V gene end was trimmed by 11 bases and the J gene end by 5 bases; junction bases not matched to a gene: 8. This CDR3 has 14 residues. Germline V gene data show CDR1 as WSHSY and CDR2 as SAAADI. The DNA of the CDR3 is TGCGCCGTCGAAGGACAGGGGGGGACCGGGGAGCTGTTTTTT. Amino acid sequence: CAVEGQGGTGELFF.

This clonotype has only a few counts. The chain is built from TRBV7-9 and TRBJ1-1; D remains ambiguous. Deletions cut 4 bases from V and 6 bases from J, with 9 bases between. Germline V gene sequence: CDR1 SEHNR, CDR2 FQNEAQ (reference sequence). This CDR3 is built from 12 residues. The CDR3 nucleotides read TGTGCCAGCAGCTACAGAGGCGCTGAAGCTTTCTTT. Translation: CASSYRGAEAFF. The entire variable domain, with the rest obtained from reference TRBV7-9 and TRBJ1-1, is as follows: DTGVSQNPRHKITKRGQNVTFRCDPISEHNRLYWYRQTLGQGPEFLTYFQNEAQLEKSRLLSDRFSAERPKGSFSTLEIQRTEQGDSAMYLCASSYRGAEAFFGQGTRLTVV.

The V and J genes are TRBV29-1 and TRBJ2-5; D is possibly TRBD2 (5 bases). V lost 6 bases to trimming and J lost 0 bases, with 11 bases between them. The CDR3 sequence is 13 residues long. The germline CDR1 and CDR2 sequences are SQVTM and ANQGSEA. The CDR3 sequence: CSVLPGNQETQYF. The CDR3 nucleotides are TGCAGCGTCCTCCCGGGGAACCAAGAGACCCAGTACTTC.

This clonotype was observed a handful of times. It may be a read error: a sequence one base away is much more abundant. The V gene is TRBV7-3, the J gene TRBJ1-2; D unresolved. Germline V lookup: CDR1 SGHTA, CDR2 FQGTGA. This CDR3 spans 14 amino acids. CDR3 in DNA: TGTGCCGGCAGCTTGGGCAGTGGTTGGAATGGCTACACCTTC. Amino acid sequence: CAGSLGSGWNGYTF.

Comment on this clonotype: The CDR3 does not end in the conserved phenylalanine or tryptophan, so this is likely a read error. The DNA is left out, because the CDR3 cannot be placed on it with certainty; the CDR3 is given as TCRdb lists it. The rearrangement joins TRBV27 to TRBJ2-5; the tabulated D call, TRBD1, remains unverified against the DNA. Both ends counted, the CDR3 spans 9 residues. CDR1 and CDR2 from the germline V gene are MNHEY and SMNVEV (reference sequence). CDR3 sequence: CASSYPPDD.

DNA for the CDR3: TGTGCCAGCAGCTTATTTGGGACAGGCTCGTCTGGGGAGCAGTACTTC. Translating gives CASSLFGTGSSGEQYF. The chain couples TRBV7-9 to TRBJ2-7; 8 positions agree with TRBD1. This CDR3 contains 16 residues. Trimming at V came to 2 bases and at J to 7 bases, leaving 13 bases not matched to a gene. Per the germline V gene, CDR1 is SEHNR and CDR2 is FQNEAQ (reference sequence).

The chain joins TRBV7-9 to TRBJ2-4, with D tentatively TRBD1 or TRBD2 (6 bases each). The CDR3 extends over 14 amino acids. Germline CDR1 SEHNR, CDR2 FQNEAQ (reference sequence). The ends were cut back, 8 bases at V and 6 bases at J, with 17 bases in the middle. As DNA, the CDR3 is TGTGCCAGCGGAACGGGGGCGGAGGGAAACATTCAGTACTTC. Translation gives CASGTGAEGNIQYF.

The CDR3 is CASSAVTGGGSGEQYF. CDR3 nucleotides: TGTGCCAGTAGTGCCGTCACAGGGGGCGGTTCCGGCGAGCAGTACTTC. V gene TRBV19 combines with J gene TRBJ2-7; TRBD1 aligns across 9 bases. The CDR3 extends over 16 amino acids. Per germline, CDR1 LNHDA and CDR2 SQIVND (reference sequence). The V segment lost 5 bases and the J segment 6 bases; nucleotides outside the gene matches: 14.

In its sample, this clonotype was seen a few times. This rearrangement joins TRBV6-6 to TRBJ1-5; D unclear. Germline V gene lookup returns CDR1 MNHNY and CDR2 SVGAGI (reference sequence). V lost 6 bases and J lost 0, with 12 bases in between. The CDR3 is 15 residues long. The CDR3 DNA reads TGTGCCAGCAGCCCTGCGACAACTAGCAATCAGCCCCAGCATTTT. It translates to CASSPATTSNQPQHF.

The genes are TRBV12-3 or TRBV12-4 and TRBJ1-5; 9 nucleotides line up with TRBD1. The J segment lost 1 base and the V segment lost 3 bases, leaving 4 bases of the junction unmatched. The CDR3 runs to 16 residues. CDR3: CASSFGTGNSNQPQHF. CDR3 sequence (DNA): TGTGCCAGCAGTTTCGGGACAGGGAACAGCAATCAGCCCCAGCATTTT.

The rearrangement joins TRBV7-6 to TRBJ1-4; the D is unclear. The ends were cut back, 3 bases at V and 4 bases at J, with 12 bases in the middle. Germline values: CDR1 SGHVS, CDR2 FNYEAQ. The CDR3 sequence is 15 residues long. The CDR3 sequence: CASSFHMDLNEKLFF. The CDR3 DNA reads as TGTGCCAGCAGCTTCCACATGGATCTTAATGAAAAACTGTTTTTT.

This rearrangement joins TRBV12-3 or TRBV12-4 to TRBJ1-2; the D is unclear. Trimming stripped 3 bases from V and 6 bases from J, with 8 bases between. The length of the CDR3 is 12 residues. The CDR3 is CASSFWANGYTF. In nucleotides, the CDR3 is TGTGCCAGCAGTTTTTGGGCCAATGGCTACACCTTC.

This clonotype showed up just once. Being one base from a much bigger clone, this may be a read error. The rearrangement uses TRBV7-3 and TRBJ2-7; D not certain. Between the trimmed V and J ends, which lost 7 bases and 4 bases, there was a span of 29 bases. This CDR3 region has 18 residues. CDR1 is SGHTA, CDR2 FQGTGA, per germline. CDR3 region: CASTSLSSTLGSRYEQYF. CDR3 nucleotides: TGTGCCAGCACAAGCTTGTCCAGCACCCTAGGCTCGAGGTACGAGCAGTACTTC.

This chain links TRBV2 with TRBJ1-1; D unclear. The V and J ends lost 10 bases and 4 bases respectively, with 10 bases between them. This CDR3 is built from 11 residues. Germline CDR1 SNHLY, CDR2 FYNNEI. In DNA form, the CDR3 reads TGTGCCATCAAGGTCCTCACTGAAGCTTTCTTT. It encodes CAIKVLTEAFF.

The J gene is TRBJ2-5, the V gene TRBV28; TRBD1 agrees at 7 bases. Germline lookup yields CDR1 MDHEN and CDR2 SYDVKM. The CDR3 length is 15 residues. The trim removed 4 bases at V and 2 bases at J, leaving 7 bases unmatched. CDR3 region: CASSSQGDYQETQYF. The CDR3 nucleotides read TGTGCCAGCAGTTCCCAGGGGGATTATCAAGAGACCCAGTACTTC.

This clonotype was seen a few times. This CDR3 is CASSFGVVSDHQPQHF. In DNA form, the CDR3 reads TGTGCCAGCAGTTTCGGGGTAGTATCAGACCATCAGCCCCAGCATTTT. This sequence joins TRBV28 and TRBJ1-5; no reliable D call. This CDR3 contains 16 residues. Trimming shortened V by 3 bases and J by 5 bases, and 17 bases separated the two germline ends. Looked up from germline, CDR1 is MDHEN and CDR2 is SYDVKM.

A remark on this clonotype: A junction boundary mismatches the germline segment, possibly from a read error. The rearrangement links TRBV7-6 to TRBJ2-2, with TRBD1 matching over 7 bases. Germline-derived CDR1 and CDR2 are SGHVS and FNYEAQ. The CDR3 is 16 amino acids. CDR3 DNA sequence: TGTGTCAGCAGTCCCCGACAGGGACCGAACACCGGGGAGCTGTTTTTT. Its protein is CVSSPRQGPNTGELFF.

A few counts support this clonotype. The chain uses TRBV12-3 or TRBV12-4 and TRBJ2-7; D not resolved. The CDR3 runs 12 residues. V lost 8 bases to trimming and J lost 7 bases, with 15 bases between them. The CDR3 DNA sequence: TGTGCCAGCGCCGCTGGTCGGGTTGAGCAGTACTTC. This gives the protein CASAAGRVEQYF.